These 4 T cell receptor beta chains came from one sample sequenced in a study of Graves' ophthalmopathy and Graves' hyperthyroidism. The sequenced template was RNA, covering the TCR beta CDR3 region. HTBI primers were used in a first-round RT-PCR, which preceded a second-round multiplex PCR. MiXCR, run by TCRdb on the multiplex PCR reads, gives a single entry per CDR3 protein. The repertoire holds almost 750,000 distinct CDR3 sequences, with 35% to 50% as singletons. The sequenced sample was peripheral blood. These receptors came from an adult man with Graves' ophthalmopathy.

The chain joins TRBV7-9 to TRBJ2-2; 7 bases are shared with TRBD2. Germline assignment: CDR1 SEHNR and CDR2 FQNEAQ (reference sequence). V dropped 2 bases and J dropped 7; count of bases not matched to a gene: 10. The CDR3 has 16 amino acids. The CDR3, as DNA: TGTGCCAGCAGCTTAAAGGGACTACCTCCCGACGGGGAGCTGTTTTTT. It translates to CASSLKGLPPDGELFF.

This clonotype has only a few counts. The chain links TRBV2 to TRBJ1-2, with TRBD1 matching over 9 bases. V trimming: 5 bases; J trimming: 8 bases; junction bases outside the gene matches: 15. CDR1 and CDR2 from the germline V gene are SNHLY and FYNNEI. The CDR3 is 16 residues long. The CDR3 loop reads CASSYAPPGQGNGYTF. In DNA, the CDR3 is TGTGCCAGCAGTTACGCGCCTCCGGGACAGGGAAACGGCTACACCTTC.

This clonotype was observed a few times. This rearrangement joins TRBV10-3 to TRBJ2-7; weak D call: TRBD2 (6 bases). Germline CDR1 ENHRY, CDR2 SYGVKD. V lost 10 bases to trimming and J lost 3 bases, with 16 bases between them. The CDR3 length is 13 residues. The CDR3 sequence: CATGPRGGYEQYF. In DNA form, the CDR3 reads TGTGCCACCGGCCCCCGGGGAGGCTACGAGCAGTACTTC.

At least ten counts were recorded for this clonotype. The gene calls are TRBV7-2 and TRBJ2-2; D may match TRBD1 or TRBD2 (5 bases each). Trimming pared 3 bases from V and 3 bases from J, leaving 11 bases between. Germline V CDR1 and CDR2: SGHTA, FQGNSA. The CDR3 is 15 residues long. The CDR3 DNA is TGTGCCAGCAGCTTGGAAGGGACGGACACCGGGGAGCTGTTTTTT. Its protein product is CASSLEGTDTGELFF.